This is a list of T cell receptor beta chains from one sample in a study of molecular identifiers for immune sequencing clone quantification. TCRdb redid the calling of the PCR reads with MiXCR, one entry per CDR3 protein. The sample holds approximately 550,000 distinct CDR3 sequences; about a fifth are singletons and the top ten take around 0.84%. Sequenced input: naive CD8+ T cells from blood, with Jurkat cell RNA spiked in. These receptors originate from a human donor in good health. Some libraries in this study had Jurkat cell RNA spiked in. The conserved cysteine and the conserved F or W are not part of the CDR3 here. Fields, in order: D gene, V gene, CDR3 protein. The D gene is left open where the match is weak.

TRBD1 | TRBV2 | ASKGTGDSNQPQH
TRBD1 | TRBV11-2 | ASSLFSGGGKNTEAF
. | TRBV4-3 | ASSQDGPPLASGANVLT
. | TRBV19 | ASSIFLWDGYT
TRBD1 | TRBV20-1 | SAEGTGEMPATRELF
TRBD2 | TRBV24-1 | GTSGTPKTSGSLYEQF
. | TRBV5-4 | ASRRDNTEAF
TRBD2 | TRBV20-1 | SANGLAGGPDTQY
TRBD1 | TRBV12-3/TRBV12-4 | ASSPTTGVKETQY
. | TRBV6-6 | ASEGQGDEAF
. | TRBV4-1 | ASSQERANTEAF
. | TRBV19 | ASSMGYDGAF
. | TRBV11-2 | ASRTSDTQY
. | TRBV30 | AYNTGELF
TRBD1 | TRBV7-9 | ASSPRNSQGAQAF
TRBD2 | TRBV5-6 | ASSYPLSGRSRGQY
. | TRBV2 | ASSEGVLIRGEGYT
. | TRBV15 | ATSRDREGRAF
. | TRBV4-1 | ASSHAGQPNTGELF
TRBD2 | TRBV7-9 | ASSRGGGRATSYEQY
TRBD1 | TRBV29-1 | SVAQGDRGEQY
TRBD1 | TRBV29-1 | SVSGTVNEKLF
. | TRBV7-9 | ASSHQLQGPEQY
. | TRBV29-1 | SVVSLANSYEQY
. | TRBV3-2 | ASSQGQGETEAF
. | TRBV7-9 | ASSSNRVMNTEAF
. | TRBV2 | ASSEDTGNSYGYT
TRBD1 | TRBV25-1 | ASSATTGLQETQY
. | TRBV12-3/TRBV12-4 | ASSEIQYNYGYT